A selection of T cell receptor beta chains follows, all from one sample in a study of blood T cell dynamics during melanoma immunotherapy. Libraries were prepared by immunoSEQ multiplex PCR; TCRdb keeps only in-frame clonotypes and omits some of them. The sample yields approximately 15,000 clones, more than 70% seen once. The sample in question was blood, obtained from a patient treated with checkpoint blockade. The origin of the receptors is a human donor with melanoma. The CDR3 runs from the conserved cysteine through the conserved F or W. Each record gives: clone size, D gene, V gene, J gene, CDR3 DNA, CDR3 protein. The D gene is left open where the match is weak. Size tells how often a clone was seen (once, few, many) or the class of an expanded clone, and some rows leave it out.

size: NA; D: NA; V: TRBV5-4; J: TRBJ2-5; DNA: TGTGCCAGCAGCTTGAGACAGCTCCAAGAGACCCAGTACTTC; CDR3: CASSLRQLQETQYF
size: NA; D: NA; V: TRBV7-9; J: TRBJ1-4; DNA: TGTGCCAGCAGCTTAGCGGACCGGACAGCTAATGAAAAACTGTTTTTT; CDR3: CASSLADRTANEKLFF
size: NA; D: TRBD1; V: TRBV28; J: TRBJ1-4; DNA: TGTGCCAGCAGTTTATTCCAGGGGGCGGGAGAAAAACTGTTTTTT; CDR3: CASSLFQGAGEKLFF
size: NA; D: TRBD2; V: TRBV7-2; J: TRBJ2-1; DNA: TGTGCCAGCAGCTTAGGACTAGCGGGGGGTCGTTTGGGGTACAATGAGCAGTTCTTC; CDR3: CASSLGLAGGRLGYNEQFF
size: NA; D: NA; V: TRBV18; J: TRBJ2-5; DNA: TGTGCCAGCTCACCAGGGGCTGAGGAGACCCAGTACTTC; CDR3: CASSPGAEETQYF
size: few; D: NA; V: TRBV18; J: TRBJ2-5; DNA: TGTGCCAGCTCTGACGAGACCCAGTACTTC; CDR3: CASSDETQYF
size: NA; D: NA; V: TRBV15; J: TRBJ1-1; DNA: TGTGCCACCAGCAGAGTGGGGTTTGTCGAAGCTTTCTTT; CDR3: CATSRVGFVEAFF
size: NA; D: TRBD2; V: TRBV7-8; J: TRBJ2-1; DNA: TGTGCCAGCAGCTTAGCTCAAGGTGGAGCGGGGGGCAATGAGCAGTTCTTC; CDR3: CASSLAQGGAGGNEQFF
size: NA; D: NA; V: TRBV7-7; J: TRBJ2-1; DNA: TGTGCCAGCAGCCCCCACCCCAACAATGAGCAGTTCTTC; CDR3: CASSPHPNNEQFF
size: NA; D: TRBD1; V: TRBV6-1; J: TRBJ2-3; DNA: TGTGCCAGCAGTGATAGACAGGGACGAGATACGCAGTATTTT; CDR3: CASSDRQGRDTQYF
size: once; D: NA; V: TRBV4-1; J: TRBJ2-4; DNA: TGCGCCAGCAGCCAAGACCGGGATAACAAAAACATTCAGTACTTC; CDR3: CASSQDRDNKNIQYF
size: NA; D: NA; V: TRBV5-6; J: TRBJ1-1; DNA: TGTGCCAGCAGCGCTGGGGGGTACACTGAAGCTTTCTTT; CDR3: CASSAGGYTEAFF
size: NA; D: NA; V: TRBV9; J: TRBJ2-5; DNA: TGTGCCAGCAGCTTCGACCCGGTCGAGACCCAGTACTTC; CDR3: CASSFDPVETQYF
size: NA; D: NA; V: TRBV4-1; J: TRBJ1-6; DNA: TGCGCCAGCAGCCAAGGTGTATATTACGATTCACCCCTCCACTTT; CDR3: CASSQGVYYDSPLHF
size: NA; D: NA; V: TRBV27; J: TRBJ2-1; DNA: TGTGCCAGCAGTAAATACCCCCGTAGCTCCTACAATGAGCAGTTCTTC; CDR3: CASSKYPRSSYNEQFF
size: few; D: NA; V: TRBV20-1; J: TRBJ2-7; DNA: TGCAGTGGGCTGTGGATCTACGAGCAGTACTTC; CDR3: CSGLWIYEQYF
size: NA; D: NA; V: TRBV30; J: TRBJ2-1; DNA: TGTGCCTGGAGTGTATTAGGGATCATTGAGCAGTTCTTC; CDR3: CAWSVLGIIEQFF